These T cell receptor beta chains were read from a single sample in a study of shared T cell receptors in the human thymus. The repertoire was sequenced with immunoSEQ multiplex PCR; TCRdb's copy has only in-frame clones and lacks some. The table has about 540,000 clones, approximately 80% seen once; the top ten hold around 0.013%. This sample also appeared in a second study, on human thymus T cells.

Sequencing input: thymocytes. These receptors originate from a boy in the first two years of life with a congenital heart defect. The CDR3 runs from the conserved cysteine through the conserved F or W. D genes are given only for firm matches. Size is omitted from some rows. Given values are once, few, many or a class for expanded clones.

abundance: -
d_gene: -
j_gene: TRBJ2-6
v_gene: TRBV28
CDR3aa: CASSLCSDTQTYSGANVLTF
CDR3nt: TGTGCCAGCAGTTTATGCTCGGACACCCAGACATACTCTGGGGCCAACGTCCTGACTTTC

abundance: -
d_gene: -
j_gene: TRBJ1-2
v_gene: TRBV27
CDR3aa: CASSLGGPSYGYTF
CDR3nt: TGTGCCAGCAGTTTGGGGGGGCCGAGCTATGGCTACACCTTC

abundance: -
d_gene: -
j_gene: TRBJ1-1
v_gene: TRBV7-9
CDR3aa: CASSLEEVWKAFF
CDR3nt: TGTGCCAGCAGCTTAGAAGAGGTTTGGAAAGCTTTCTTT

abundance: few
d_gene: -
j_gene: TRBJ1-2
v_gene: TRBV19
CDR3aa: CASVQFVQGREAADYGYTF
CDR3nt: TGTGCCAGTGTTCAGTTTGTGCAGGGGAGGGAGGCGGCGGACTATGGCTACACCTTC

abundance: -
d_gene: -
j_gene: TRBJ1-1
v_gene: TRBV5-5
CDR3aa: CASSLGGVPEAFF
CDR3nt: TGTGCCAGCAGCTTGGGGGGGGTCCCTGAAGCTTTCTTT

abundance: few
d_gene: TRBD2
j_gene: TRBJ2-1
v_gene: TRBV6-6
CDR3aa: CASSKRLAAYNEQFF
CDR3nt: TGTGCCAGCAGTAAACGACTAGCGGCTTACAATGAGCAGTTCTTC

abundance: -
d_gene: TRBD1
j_gene: TRBJ1-2
v_gene: TRBV6-1
CDR3aa: CASSVGQGKGYTF
CDR3nt: TGTGCCAGCAGTGTGGGACAGGGTAAAGGCTACACCTTC

abundance: -
d_gene: TRBD2
j_gene: TRBJ2-7
v_gene: TRBV6-5
CDR3aa: CASRVTSASSYEQYF
CDR3nt: TGTGCCAGCAGGGTGACTAGCGCAAGCTCCTACGAGCAGTACTTC

abundance: few
d_gene: -
j_gene: TRBJ1-3
v_gene: TRBV4-1
CDR3aa: CASSSREGGDGNTIYF
CDR3nt: TGCGCCAGCAGCTCCCGGGAAGGAGGGGATGGAAACACCATATATTTT

abundance: -
d_gene: TRBD2
j_gene: TRBJ2-2
v_gene: TRBV28
CDR3aa: CATRRGVVAGFTGELFF
CDR3nt: TGTGCCACCCGGCGGGGGGTTGTAGCGGGATTTACCGGGGAGCTGTTTTTT

abundance: -
d_gene: -
j_gene: TRBJ2-7
v_gene: TRBV5-4
CDR3aa: CASSPEVASEQYF
CDR3nt: TGTGCCAGCAGCCCAGAGGTAGCTTCCGAGCAGTACTTC

abundance: -
d_gene: TRBD2
j_gene: TRBJ2-7
v_gene: TRBV4-2
CDR3aa: CASSQDRRSGGSYEQYF
CDR3nt: TGTGCCAGCAGCCAAGATAGGCGGTCGGGGGGTTCCTACGAGCAGTACTTC

abundance: -
d_gene: -
j_gene: TRBJ2-3
v_gene: TRBV27
CDR3aa: CASSFRDTVTDTQYF
CDR3nt: TGTGCCAGCAGTTTTCGGGACACCGTCACAGATACGCAGTATTTT

abundance: -
d_gene: TRBD2
j_gene: TRBJ2-7
v_gene: TRBV6-1
CDR3aa: CASTLGLIYYEQYF
CDR3nt: TGTGCCAGCACCCTGGGACTAATATACTACGAGCAGTACTTC

abundance: -
d_gene: TRBD1
j_gene: TRBJ1-1
v_gene: TRBV28
CDR3aa: CASSVTGVTEAFF
CDR3nt: TGTGCCAGCAGTGTGACAGGGGTGACTGAAGCTTTCTTT

abundance: -
d_gene: -
j_gene: TRBJ1-5
v_gene: TRBV6-6
CDR3aa: CASSYRQGVDQPQHF
CDR3nt: TGTGCCAGCAGTTACCGGCAGGGTGTGGATCAGCCCCAGCATTTT

abundance: -
d_gene: -
j_gene: TRBJ2-1
v_gene: TRBV9
CDR3aa: CASSVASGQGVSGRTPILYNEQFF
CDR3nt: TGTGCCAGCAGCGTAGCCTCGGGACAGGGGGTTAGCGGGAGGACTCCTATCCTCTACAATGAGCAGTTCTTC

abundance: -
d_gene: TRBD2
j_gene: TRBJ2-1
v_gene: TRBV13
CDR3aa: CASTQSGGRALDEQFF
CDR3nt: TGTGCCAGCACCCAAAGTGGCGGGAGGGCCCTAGATGAGCAGTTCTTC

abundance: once
d_gene: -
j_gene: TRBJ2-7
v_gene: TRBV28
CDR3aa: CASSPYRDSLPHEQYF
CDR3nt: TGTGCCAGCAGTCCATACCGGGACTCCCTCCCCCACGAGCAGTACTTC

abundance: -
d_gene: -
j_gene: TRBJ1-5
v_gene: TRBV27
CDR3aa: CASSLAGDTQPQHF
CDR3nt: TGTGCCAGCAGTTTAGCAGGGGATACTCAGCCCCAGCATTTT

abundance: -
d_gene: TRBD2
j_gene: TRBJ2-7
v_gene: TRBV4-3
CDR3aa: CASSQGWEREGAYEQYF
CDR3nt: TGCGCCAGCAGCCAAGGGTGGGAACGGGAGGGGGCCTACGAGCAGTACTTC

abundance: -
d_gene: TRBD1
j_gene: TRBJ1-5
v_gene: TRBV6-1
CDR3aa: CASSDLDRDRVFLGNQPQHF
CDR3nt: TGTGCCAGCAGTGATCTTGACCGGGACAGGGTTTTTCTGGGCAATCAGCCCCAGCATTTT

abundance: -
d_gene: TRBD1
j_gene: TRBJ2-2
v_gene: TRBV30
CDR3aa: CAWSGTANTGELFF
CDR3nt: TGTGCCTGGTCCGGGACAGCGAACACCGGGGAGCTGTTTTTT

abundance: -
d_gene: TRBD1
j_gene: TRBJ1-1
v_gene: TRBV11-3
CDR3aa: CASSVTGRNTEAFF
CDR3nt: TGTGCCAGCAGCGTGACAGGGCGGAACACTGAAGCTTTCTTT

abundance: -
d_gene: -
j_gene: TRBJ2-5
v_gene: TRBV4-2
CDR3aa: CASSQVGGMGETQYF
CDR3nt: TGTGCCAGCAGCCAAGTGGGCGGGATGGGGGAGACCCAGTACTTC

abundance: -
d_gene: TRBD1
j_gene: TRBJ2-7
v_gene: TRBV10-3
CDR3aa: CAISIGQERSGQYF
CDR3nt: TGTGCCATCAGCATTGGACAGGAAAGGAGTGGGCAGTACTTC

abundance: -
d_gene: TRBD2
j_gene: TRBJ2-2
v_gene: TRBV29-1
CDR3aa: CSVESEREEFTGELFF
CDR3nt: TGCAGCGTTGAGTCGGAGCGGGAGGAGTTCACCGGGGAGCTGTTTTTT

abundance: -
d_gene: TRBD2
j_gene: TRBJ2-3
v_gene: TRBV4-3
CDR3aa: CASRRDPTVGGGNSTDTQYF
CDR3nt: TGCGCCAGCAGGCGCGACCCCACGGTGGGGGGAGGGAATAGCACAGATACGCAGTATTTT

abundance: -
d_gene: TRBD2
j_gene: TRBJ2-6
v_gene: TRBV27
CDR3aa: CASSLWLAGAGANVLTF
CDR3nt: TGTGCCAGCAGTTTATGGCTAGCGGGAGCTGGGGCCAACGTCCTGACTTTC

abundance: -
d_gene: -
j_gene: TRBJ2-7
v_gene: TRBV4-3
CDR3aa: CASSFRTTYEQYF
CDR3nt: TGCGCCAGCAGCTTCAGGACAACCTACGAGCAGTACTTC

abundance: -
d_gene: -
j_gene: TRBJ2-7
v_gene: TRBV7-2
CDR3aa: CRGRDNSYEQYF
CDR3nt: TGTAGGGGACGGGACAACTCCTACGAGCAGTACTTC

abundance: few
d_gene: TRBD2
j_gene: TRBJ2-1
v_gene: TRBV4-1
CDR3aa: CASSQGTSGIYNEQFF
CDR3nt: TGCGCCAGCAGCCAAGGGACTAGCGGGATCTACAATGAGCAGTTCTTC

abundance: -
d_gene: TRBD2
j_gene: TRBJ2-3
v_gene: TRBV13
CDR3aa: CAIKGLKRLSGSVDTQYF
CDR3nt: TGTGCCATCAAAGGGCTTAAAAGGTTAAGCGGGAGTGTAGATACGCAGTATTTT

abundance: -
d_gene: TRBD2
j_gene: TRBJ2-3
v_gene: TRBV5-6
CDR3aa: CASSLVAGGIAPDTQYF
CDR3nt: TGTGCCAGCAGCTTGGTGGCGGGAGGGATCGCTCCAGATACGCAGTATTTT